The 8 T cell receptor beta chains below were found in one sample sequenced in a study of cytomegalovirus exposure and HLA in healthy donors. 13 Jbeta primers and 60 Vbeta primers were used for the PCR. Sequencing was performed with immunoSEQ multiplex PCR; in TCRdb, only in-frame clones are kept and a portion is missing. The sample includes around 210,000 clones, around four fifths of them seen just once. The material sequenced was PBMCs. All receptors come from a man in his fifties or sixties in good health and CMV-seronegative.

This chain connects TRBV7-3 to TRBJ2-3; the D gene is possibly TRBD2 (6 bases). V shed 3 bases and J shed 0 bases, with 10 bases lying between them. Germline V gene lookup returns CDR1 SGHTA and CDR2 FQGTGA. CDR3 length equals 15 residues. This CDR3 is CASSFSGRSTDTQYF. The CDR3 DNA follows: TGTGCCAGCAGCTTCAGCGGGCGAAGCACAGATACGCAGTATTTT.

The chain joins TRBV28 to TRBJ1-2; 7 positions match TRBD1. The V gene's germline CDR1 is MDHEN and CDR2 SYDVKM. J lost 7 bases, V lost 5 bases, and 7 bases had no gene match. This CDR3 comprises 13 residues. In nucleotides, the CDR3 is TGTGCCAGCAGTCAGGGACAGTCTGTTGGCTACACCTTC. The encoded protein is CASSQGQSVGYTF.

This clone was seen only once. The rearrangement joins TRBV4-1 to TRBJ2-5; 10 nucleotides line up with TRBD1. The tail of the sequence fits TRBJ2-7 better, so the J call may be wrong. The CDR3 is 15 residues long. Germline CDR1 and CDR2: MGHRA and YSYEKL. CDR3 protein: CASSQEGQGTDEQYF. As DNA, the CDR3 is TGCGCCAGCAGCCAAGAGGGACAGGGGACTGACGAGCAGTACTTC.

The chain joins TRBV28 to TRBJ1-5; TRBD1 matches at 9 bases. Per germline, CDR1 MDHEN and CDR2 SYDVKM. The CDR3 length is 15 residues. The junction had 9 bases not matched to a gene; V was cut back by 6 bases and J by 6 bases. CDR3 sequence: CASSGQGRMSQPQHF. The CDR3 coding sequence is TGTGCCAGCAGCGGACAGGGGCGAATGAGTCAGCCCCAGCATTTT.

This sequence joins TRBV6-6 and TRBJ2-3, with D unclear. Between the trimmed V and J ends, which lost 7 bases and 9 bases, there was a span of 17 bases. Germline assignment: CDR1 MNHNY and CDR2 SVGAGI (reference sequence). There are 13 residues in the CDR3. Here the CDR3 reads CASTLRSLPTQYF. The CDR3 region has the DNA TGTGCCAGCACCCTGAGGAGCCTCCCGACGCAGTATTTT.

The chain carries TRBV10-1 and TRBJ1-5; 12 bases agree with TRBD1. The V gene's germline CDR1 is WNHNN and CDR2 SYGVQD (reference sequence). This CDR3 region has 18 residues. The trim removed 1 base at V and 2 bases at J, leaving 6 bases unmatched. The DNA for the CDR3 is TGCGCCAGCAGTGAGTTAACCGGGACAGGGGGCGGCAATCAGCCCCAGCATTTT. Translating gives CASSELTGTGGGNQPQHF.

The genes are TRBV9 and TRBJ2-3, with 9 bases matching TRBD2. The J segment lost 5 bases and the V segment lost 4 bases, leaving 11 bases of the junction unmatched. The CDR3 extends over 16 amino acids. The germline gives CDR1 SGDLS, CDR2 YYNGEE. The CDR3 here is CASSLGGAGGQDTQYF. CDR3 in DNA: TGTGCCAGCAGCCTCGGGGGGGCGGGAGGGCAAGATACGCAGTATTTT.

The V call is TRBV5-1, the J call TRBJ1-4; no clear D. The CDR3 length is 15 residues. Trimming left V 3 bases short and J 8 bases short, with 17 bases between. CDR1 SGHRS and CDR2 YFSETQ come from the germline V gene. The CDR3 sequence is CASSSLEASREKLFF. The CDR3 region has the DNA TGCGCCAGCAGCTCACTTGAGGCTTCAAGGGAAAAACTGTTTTTT.